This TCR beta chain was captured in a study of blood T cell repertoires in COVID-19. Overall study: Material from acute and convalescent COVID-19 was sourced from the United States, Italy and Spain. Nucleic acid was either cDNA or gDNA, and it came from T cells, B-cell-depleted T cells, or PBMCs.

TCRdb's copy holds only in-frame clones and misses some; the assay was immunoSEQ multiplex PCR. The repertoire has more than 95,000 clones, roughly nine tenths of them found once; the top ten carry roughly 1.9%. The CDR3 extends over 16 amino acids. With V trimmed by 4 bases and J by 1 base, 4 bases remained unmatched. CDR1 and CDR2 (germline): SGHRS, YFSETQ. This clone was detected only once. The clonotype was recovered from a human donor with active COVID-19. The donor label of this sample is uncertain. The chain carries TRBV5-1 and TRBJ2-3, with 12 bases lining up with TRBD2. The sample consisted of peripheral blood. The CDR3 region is CASSQRTSGGTDTQYF. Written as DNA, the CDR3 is TGCGCCAGCAGCCAGCGGACTAGCGGGGGCACAGATACGCAGTATTTT.